This T cell receptor (beta chain) was observed in a study of T-cell memory formation after mild COVID-19. CDR3 length equals 11 residues. Germline V gives CDR1 ENHRY, CDR2 SYGVKD. Trimming pared 7 bases from V and 2 bases from J, leaving 4 bases between. Study-level points and caveats: A balance of CD4 and CD8 characterized clones contracting day 15 to 85, whereas later expanders leaned CD4+.

TCRdb redid the calling of the 5' RACE reads with MiXCR, one entry per CDR3 protein. The repertoire has about 350,000 distinct CDR3 sequences, roughly 13% of them found once; the top ten carry about a fifth. At least ten counts were recorded for this clonotype. The target antigen is unknown. This TCR came from a man aged 18 to 35 who had mild COVID-19 (a few samples of this study predate the infection). Cell type and time point are not known. This chain uses TRBV10-3 with TRBJ2-3; no clear D gene. Specimen: PBMCs or a T cell subset sorted from them (not recorded which). The DNA of the CDR3 is TGTGCCATCAAGTACACAGATACGCAGTATTTT. Its protein is CAIKYTDTQYF.